Each of the 30 T cell receptor beta chains below was sequenced from the same sample in a study of T cell clonality in common variable immunodeficiency. The protocol was immunoSEQ multiplex PCR, while the TCRdb copy is restricted to in-frame clones and leaves out a portion. The repertoire consists of some 60,000 clones, none detected only once. The sequencing sample was made of peripheral blood mononuclear cells. The source of these receptors is a person aged 18 to 70 in good health.

This clone has at least ten counts. The DNA ends 3 residues before the CDR3 does, and the rest of the CDR3 is filled in from the germline J gene. The rearrangement joins TRBV7-6 to TRBJ2-7; TRBD2 matches 8 bases. This CDR3 spans 14 amino acids. Germline trimming cut 1 base from V and 6 bases from J; bases unmatched to any gene: 5. CDR1 and CDR2 (germline): SGHVS, FNYEAQ. CDR3 bases read: TGTGCCAGCAGCTTAGAATCCCGGGGGGGCGAG. This sequence encodes CASSLESRGGE. The whole CDR3 sequence reads CASSLESRGGEQYF. Filled out from reference TRBV7-6 and TRBJ2-7, the complete variable domain reads GAGVSQSPRYKVTKRGQDVALRCDPISGHVSLYWYRQALGQGPEFLTYFNYEAQQDKSGLPNDRFSAERPEGSISTLTIQRTEQRDSAMYRCASSLESRGGEQYFGPGTRLTVT.

The sample holds many counts of this clone. The sequenced part of the CDR3 DNA is TGTGCCATCAGTGACCGACAGGGGGCCAACTACGAG. Protein product: CAISDRQGANYE. The full CDR3 protein reads CAISDRQGANYEQYF. The chain employs TRBV10-3 and TRBJ2-7; 10 bases match TRBD1. The sequenced fragment ends 3 residues before the CDR3 boundary, so the rest is inferred from the germline J gene. The CDR3 extends over 15 amino acids. Germline-derived CDR1 and CDR2 are ENHRY and SYGVKD. V lost 3 bases and J lost 3; bases outside the gene matches: 5.

As regards this clone: The read terminates 3 residues ahead of where the CDR3 ends, so the germline J gene completes it. The V and J genes are TRBV27 and TRBJ2-7, with 8 bases fitting TRBD1. V lost 0 bases to trimming and J lost 3 bases; unmatched junction nucleotides: 4. CDR1 and CDR2 (germline): MNHEY, SMNVEV (reference sequence). The CDR3 has 15 amino acids. The sequenced part of the CDR3 DNA is TGTGCCAGCAGTTTATCGGCAGGGGGCCGCTACGAG. It encodes CASSLSAGGRYE. The full CDR3 sequence reads CASSLSAGGRYEQYF.

Ten or more counts support this clone. The CDR3 end is not reached by the read, which stops 3 residues before it; the germline J gene fills it in. This chain uses TRBV4-1 with TRBJ1-4; a possible D gene is TRBD1 (5 bases). Germline assignment: CDR1 MGHRA and CDR2 YSYEKL. The CDR3 has 14 amino acids. V lost 0 bases to trimming and J lost 6 bases, with 8 bases between them. CDR3 sequence reads: CASSQEGGDEKLFF. CDR3 bases read: TGCGCCAGCAGCCAAGAGGGAGGGGATGAAAAA.

This clone was recorded many times. Partial CDR3 DNA: TGTGCCAGCAGTTTACCCGCGGGAAGAGGGTTCTACAATGAG. Its translation is CASSLPAGRGFYNE. In full, the CDR3 is CASSLPAGRGFYNEQFF. The gene calls are TRBV28 and TRBJ2-1; tentative D call: TRBD2 (6 bases). The read falls 3 residues short of the CDR3 end, and the missing part is taken from the germline J gene. V lost 2 bases, J lost 3 bases, and 17 bases lay in between. Germline loops: CDR1 MDHEN, CDR2 SYDVKM. The CDR3 contains 17 residues.

This clone was detected many times. The sequence runs out 3 residues before the end of the CDR3; the remainder is reconstructed from the germline J gene. The chain carries TRBV5-4 and TRBJ2-5; D might be TRBD1 (6 bases). V dropped 0 bases and J dropped 5 bases, with 11 bases sitting between them. The CDR3 loop spans 14 amino acids. CDR1 and CDR2 from the germline V gene are SGHNT and YYREEE (reference sequence). The chain's CDR3 is CASSLGGGGETQYF. CDR3 DNA, as far as it was read: TGTGCCAGCAGCTTGGGAGGGGGTGGTGAGACC. Full variable domain (remainder filled in from reference TRBV5-4 and TRBJ2-5): ETGVTQSPTHLIKTRGQQVTLRCSSQSGHNTVSWYQQALGQGPQFIFQYYREEENGRGNFPPRFSGLQFPNYSSELNVNALELDDSALYLCASSLGGGGETQYFGPGTRLLVL.

This clone has a count of ten or more. The DNA ends 3 residues before the CDR3 does, and the rest of the CDR3 is filled in from the germline J gene. The V call is TRBV30, the J call TRBJ2-7, with D perhaps TRBD1 (5 bases). CDR3 length equals 14 residues. V was clipped by 3 bases and J by 0 bases, with 12 bases between them. Germline V lookup: CDR1 GTSNPN, CDR2 SVGIG (reference sequence). CDR3 DNA, as far as it was read: TGTGCCTGGAGAAAGTCGACAGCCTCCTACGAG. Translating it yields CAWRKSTASYE. The whole CDR3 is CAWRKSTASYEQYF.

This clone was seen many times. The CDR3 goes on 3 residues after the read ends, and that part is filled in from the germline J gene. The rearrangement joins TRBV4-2 to TRBJ1-6, with 7 positions matching TRBD1. The CDR3 contains 16 residues. J gave up 3 bases and V 10 bases, and 12 bases lay outside the gene matches. Germline CDR1 reads LGHNA; CDR2 reads YNFKEQ. The CDR3 spells CATVKWTGDYNSPLHF. CDR3 bases read: TGTGCCACCGTGAAGTGGACAGGCGACTATAATTCACCC.

The table lists this clone with many counts. The read finishes 3 residues shy of the CDR3 end, and the germline J gene is used to complete it. The chain uses TRBV18 and TRBJ2-1, with D maybe TRBD2 (6 bases). With 4 bases removed from V and 8 bases from J, the gap between germline ends came to 18 bases. The germline V gene encodes CDR1 KGHSH and CDR2 LQKENI. The CDR3 totals 15 residues. The CDR3 DNA, read in part, is TGTGCCAGCTCACGCTACCACGATAGCGGCGATGAG. Translation: CASSRYHDSGDE. From start to end, the CDR3 is CASSRYHDSGDEQFF.

Ten or more counts support this clone. The CDR3 end falls 3 residues outside the read, so it is completed with the germline J gene. The chain carries TRBV30 and TRBJ2-1; TRBD2 might be the D (6 bases). CDR1 and CDR2 (germline): GTSNPN, SVGIG (reference sequence). The germline V and J ends were trimmed by 1 base and 6 bases, with 13 bases remaining between them. The CDR3 runs 14 residues. The CDR3 loop reads CAWSAGTGANEQFF. CDR3 bases read: TGTGCCTGGAGTGCCGGGACTGGTGCCAATGAG.

There are many counts of this clone. The DNA ends 3 residues before the CDR3 does, and the rest of the CDR3 is filled in from the germline J gene. The chain combines TRBV29-1 with TRBJ1-2; D unresolved. Germline assignment: CDR1 SQVTM and CDR2 ANQGSEA. The CDR3 consists of 14 residues. V was clipped by 2 bases and J by 3 bases, with 13 bases between them. CDR3 DNA (partial): TGCAGCGTTGAAAACCAGTCACCTCACTATGGC. It codes for CSVENQSPHYG. The whole CDR3 sequence reads CSVENQSPHYGYTF.

The table lists this clone with many counts. The read ends 3 residues shy of where the CDR3 ends; the end is completed using the germline J gene. The rearrangement uses TRBV7-2 and TRBJ1-2, with D possibly TRBD1 on 6 matching bases. The V end was cut by 3 bases, the J end by 3 bases, with 11 bases between. The CDR3 runs 14 residues. Germline V lookup: CDR1 SGHTA, CDR2 FQGNSA. CDR3 amino acids: CASSLVPGDYGYTF. The CDR3 DNA, read in part, is TGTGCCAGCAGCTTGGTGCCAGGGGACTATGGC.

This clone has at least ten counts. The read terminates 3 residues before the CDR3 end, so the remaining end is supplied by the germline J gene. The genes are TRBV30 and TRBJ1-2, with 10 bases matching TRBD1. CDR1 is GTSNPN and CDR2 is SVGIG in the germline V gene (reference sequence). This CDR3 has 15 amino acids. The DNA read from the CDR3 is TGTGCCTGGAGTGATGGGACAGGGGCGATCGGGGGC. Its protein is CAWSDGTGAIGG. The whole CDR3 protein reads CAWSDGTGAIGGYTF.

This clone was recorded many times. The read is 3 residues too short to cover the CDR3 end, so that end is filled in from the germline J gene. The chain is built from TRBV28 and TRBJ1-3; weak D call: TRBD1 (6 bases). The CDR3 contains 15 residues. Looked up from germline, CDR1 is MDHEN and CDR2 is SYDVKM. V was trimmed by 6 bases and J by 3 bases, leaving 15 bases between them. Incomplete CDR3 DNA: TGTGCCAGCAGAAAAACGGGGGGCGGTGGAAACACC. Amino acids: CASRKTGGGGNT. The whole CDR3 sequence is CASRKTGGGGNTIYF.

This clone occurred a few times. The read halts 3 residues ahead of the CDR3 end, with the missing end drawn from the germline J gene. The chain joins TRBV5-1 to TRBJ2-1, with 13 bases matching TRBD2. The CDR3 spans 16 residues. The V gene end was trimmed by 4 bases and the J gene end by 9 bases; junction bases not matched to a gene: 10. The germline CDR1 and CDR2 sequences are SGHRS and YFSETQ. Partial CDR3 DNA: TGCGCCAGCAGCGGAGGGACTAGCGGGACTTCGAGTGAG. Translated: CASSGGTSGTSSE. In full, the CDR3 is CASSGGTSGTSSEQFF.

This clone was seen only a few times. The sequenced fragment ends 3 residues before the CDR3 boundary, so the rest is inferred from the germline J gene. The V and J genes are TRBV7-9 and TRBJ1-2; tentative D call: TRBD1 (6 bases). The CDR3 is 14 residues long. Germline CDR1 is SEHNR and CDR2 is FQNEAQ (reference sequence). CDR3 amino acids: CASSLAPGQQGYTF. CDR3 DNA, as far as it was read: TGTGCCAGCAGCTTAGCCCCAGGACAGCAAGGC.

The table lists this clone with many counts. The CDR3 bases that were read are TGTGCCAGCAGGATTAACAGGGGAGGCACTGAA. Translation: CASRINRGGTE. The CDR3 in its entirety is CASRINRGGTEAFF. The rearrangement uses TRBV7-2 and TRBJ1-1; 7 bases map to TRBD1. The CDR3 goes on 3 residues after the read ends, and that part is filled in from the germline J gene. The J segment lost 4 bases and the V segment lost 6 bases, leaving 8 bases of the junction unmatched. This CDR3 spans 14 amino acids. From germline, CDR1 is SGHTA and CDR2 FQGNSA.

Ten or more counts support this clone. The CDR3 sequence is CASSEFNGSGANVLTF. Incomplete CDR3 DNA: TGTGCCAGCAGTGAATTTAACGGCTCTGGGGCCAACGTC. The chain carries TRBV6-1 and TRBJ2-6; D is ambiguous. The sequence runs out 3 residues before the end of the CDR3; the remainder is reconstructed from the germline J gene. Germline loops: CDR1 MNHNS, CDR2 SASEGT. This CDR3 comprises 16 residues. The V gene lost 2 bases and the J gene lost 0 bases, with 8 bases spanning the gap.

This clone was picked up many times. The CDR3 goes on 3 residues after the read ends, and that part is filled in from the germline J gene. The rearrangement uses TRBV29-1 and TRBJ1-1; D perhaps matches TRBD1 (6 bases). The CDR3 has 13 residues. Germline V gene lookup returns CDR1 SQVTM and CDR2 ANQGSEA. V lost 6 bases to trimming and J lost 0 bases, with 11 bases between them. This CDR3 is CSVGDIMNTEAFF. The DNA read from the CDR3 is TGCAGCGTGGGGGACATCATGAACACTGAA.

This clone was counted many times. With the read ending 3 residues before the CDR3 end, the germline J gene is used to fill in that end. The chain recombines TRBV7-9 with TRBJ1-1, with unresolved D. This CDR3 is 12 amino acids long. V was clipped by 6 bases and J by 4 bases, with 9 bases between them. The V gene's germline CDR1 is SEHNR and CDR2 FQNEAQ (reference sequence). CDR3 loop: CASSVLGTEAFF. CDR3 DNA, as far as it was read: TGTGCCAGCAGTGTACTTGGCACTGAA.

This clone came up many times. The read finishes 3 residues shy of the CDR3 end, and the germline J gene is used to complete it. The chain carries TRBV18 and TRBJ2-7, with a tentative D call TRBD2 (5 bases). Trimming pared 2 bases from V and 6 bases from J, leaving 17 bases between. The CDR3 is 15 amino acids. The germline CDR1 and CDR2 sequences are KGHSH and LQKENI. The sequenced part of the CDR3 DNA is TGTGCCAGCTCACCAAGCGGAAGAATTGTAAGCGAG. Translating gives CASSPSGRIVSE. Given in full, the CDR3 is CASSPSGRIVSEQYF.

This clone appeared many times. The sequence runs out 3 residues before the end of the CDR3; the remainder is reconstructed from the germline J gene. The rearrangement links TRBV5-5 to TRBJ2-5; TRBD2 agrees at 9 bases. J was trimmed by 5 bases and V by 0 bases; bases with no gene match: 5. This CDR3 comprises 15 residues. Per germline, CDR1 SGHKS and CDR2 YYEKEE (reference sequence). The DNA read from the CDR3 is TGTGCCAGCAGCTTGGTTTCTAGCGGGACTGAGACC. Encoded protein: CASSLVSSGTET. The whole CDR3 is CASSLVSSGTETQYF.

Many counts were recorded for this clone. From the germline J gene comes the end of the CDR3, since the read stops 3 residues before it. The V call is TRBV5-1, the J call TRBJ2-3; 8 bases map to TRBD1. Germline V gives CDR1 SGHRS, CDR2 YFSETQ. V trimming: 3 bases; J trimming: 5 bases; junction bases outside the gene matches: 5. This CDR3 spans 14 amino acids. The sequenced CDR3 bases are TGCGCCAGCAGCTCCGGACAGGGAAAAGATACG. It specifies CASSSGQGKDT. The whole CDR3 sequence is CASSSGQGKDTQYF.

There are many counts of this clone. The sequence runs out 3 residues before the end of the CDR3; the remainder is reconstructed from the germline J gene. The chain links TRBV4-1 to TRBJ2-7, with 7 bases matching TRBD1. Trimming took 3 bases from V and 5 from J; bases not matched to a gene: 7. The germline V gene encodes CDR1 MGHRA and CDR2 YSYEKL. The CDR3 contains 14 residues. The CDR3 sequence is CASSQAGGMDEQYF. CDR3 DNA, as far as it was read: TGCGCCAGCAGCCAGGCAGGGGGAATGGACGAG.

This clone came up many times. Read coverage stops 3 residues before the CDR3 terminus; the germline J gene supplies the remainder. The V gene is TRBV20-1, the J gene TRBJ1-2, with a tentative D call TRBD1 (5 bases). Germline assignment: CDR1 DFQATT and CDR2 SNEGSKA (reference sequence). The CDR3 is 16 amino acids. V was cut by 6 bases and J by 2 bases, with 22 bases left in between. CDR3 DNA (partial): TGCAGTGCATTAGGGTCAGGGCCGGATGGAAACTATGGC. Translation: CSALGSGPDGNYG. The whole CDR3 protein reads CSALGSGPDGNYGYTF.

Many counts were recorded for this clone. The observed sequence ends 3 residues before the CDR3 terminus, with the missing tail filled in from the germline J gene. This sequence joins TRBV28 and TRBJ2-7; 8 bases agree with TRBD2. Germline-derived CDR1 and CDR2 are MDHEN and SYDVKM. Unmatched junction bases numbered 16, after V lost 7 bases and J lost 5 bases. This CDR3 has 16 amino acids. The CDR3 protein is CASTPRGGPETNEQYF. CDR3 DNA, as far as it was read: TGTGCCAGCACCCCCCGGGGGGGGCCCGAAACCAACGAG. Based on the CDR3 plus reference TRBV28 and TRBJ2-7, the full variable domain is DVKVTQSSRYLVKRTGEKVFLECVQDMDHENMFWYRQDPGLGLRLIYFSYDVKMKEKGDIPEGYSVSREKKERFSLILESASTNQTSMYLCASTPRGGPETNEQYFGPGTRLTVT.

Ten or more counts support this clone. The DNA ends 3 residues before the CDR3 does, and the rest of the CDR3 is filled in from the germline J gene. V is TRBV4-1 and J is TRBJ2-5, with D perhaps TRBD1 (6 bases). The CDR3 is made up of 12 amino acids. V lost 5 bases, J lost 3 bases, and 7 bases lay in between. Germline CDR1 MGHRA, CDR2 YSYEKL. The CDR3 reads CASSRTEETQYF. CDR3 DNA, as far as it was read: TGCGCCAGCAGCAGGACAGAAGAGACC.

Many counts were recorded for this clone. The read halts 3 residues ahead of the CDR3 end, with the missing end drawn from the germline J gene. The chain is built from TRBV7-8 and TRBJ2-1, with TRBD2 matching over 9 bases. V lost 1 base, J lost 4 bases, and 5 bases stayed unmatched. The CDR3 is made up of 16 amino acids. CDR1 is SGHVS and CDR2 is FQNEAQ in the germline V gene. The CDR3 region is CASSLDTSGPYNEQFF. The sequenced CDR3 bases are TGTGCCAGCAGCTTAGACACTAGCGGGCCTTACAATGAG.

Note on this clone: The read comes to an end 3 residues before the CDR3 does, leaving the germline J gene to fill in the end. The chain has TRBV7-8 and TRBJ2-1, with TRBD2 identical over 10 bases. The trim removed 2 bases at V and 5 bases at J, leaving 6 bases unmatched. Germline V gene lookup returns CDR1 SGHVS and CDR2 FQNEAQ. This CDR3 has 16 residues. The CDR3 bases that were read are TGTGCCAGCAGCTTACTTCTAGCGGGAGCAAACAATGAG. This encodes CASSLLLAGANNE. The full CDR3 sequence reads CASSLLLAGANNEQFF. Complete variable domain (other parts from reference TRBV7-8 and TRBJ2-1): GAGVSQSPRYKVAKRGQDVALRCDPISGHVSLFWYQQALGQGPEFLTYFQNEAQLDKSGLPSDRFFAERPEGSVSTLKIQRTQQEDSAVYLCASSLLLAGANNEQFFGPGTRLTVL.

In its sample, this clone was seen a few times. A much larger clone sits a single nucleotide away, making a read error possible. Read data end 3 residues before the CDR3 end; the end is taken from the germline J gene. J is TRBJ2-1 and V is TRBV7-9, with 9 nucleotides matching TRBD2. The CDR3 loop spans 15 amino acids. CDR1 and CDR2 (germline): SEHNR, FQNEAQ (reference sequence). The CDR3 DNA, read in part, is TGTTCCAGCAGCTTGACTAGCGGTGGATACAATGAG. Translation gives CSSSLTSGGYNE. The whole CDR3 sequence is CSSSLTSGGYNEQFF.